The 14 T cell receptor beta chains in this list originate from one sample, sequenced in a study of blood T cell repertoires in COVID-19. Produced via immunoSEQ multiplex PCR; TCRdb's table is partial and in-frame only. The data hold 200,000 to 250,000 clones, with 92% observed a single time. The sequencing input was peripheral blood. The origin of the receptors is a man between 25 and 39 years old with COVID-19, enrolled during active disease.

The rearrangement joins TRBV7-9 to TRBJ1-6; possible D gene TRBD1, 5 bases. CDR1 is SEHNR, CDR2 FQNEAQ, per germline (reference sequence). The CDR3 sequence is 14 residues long. Trimming took off 7 bases at V and 9 bases at J, with 16 bases between the two ends. The CDR3 region is CASTLKGGGSPLHF. The CDR3 DNA sequence: TGTGCCAGCACCCTTAAGGGCGGGGGTTCACCCCTCCACTTT.

The V gene is TRBV19, the J gene TRBJ1-5; weak D call: TRBD1 (6 bases). The CDR3 has 14 residues. V was shortened by 7 bases and J by 7 bases, with 17 bases between the two germline ends. Germline V lookup: CDR1 LNHDA, CDR2 SQIVND (reference sequence). The CDR3 DNA reads TGTGCCAGTACCACGCAGGGGTTGGGCCAGCCCCAGCATTTT. It is translated as CASTTQGLGQPQHF.

This clone appeared once. V usage is TRBV6-1 and J usage is TRBJ1-2, with 10 bases that match TRBD1. Germline-derived CDR1 and CDR2 are MNHNS and SASEGT. Germline trimming cut 2 bases from V and 4 bases from J; bases unmatched to any gene: 13. This CDR3 is 18 amino acids long. This CDR3 reads CASSEKATGTGEFYGYTF. The DNA of the CDR3 is TGTGCCAGCAGTGAAAAGGCAACTGGGACAGGGGAGTTCTATGGCTACACCTTC.

The chain has TRBV6-1 and TRBJ2-7; D is perhaps TRBD1 (6 bases). CDR3 length: 14 amino acids. Per germline, CDR1 MNHNS and CDR2 SASEGT. With 3 bases removed from V and 2 bases from J, the gap between germline ends came to 11 bases. DNA of the CDR3: TGTGCCAGCAGTGAGACAGGATTCCCCTACGAGCAGTACTTC. As protein: CASSETGFPYEQYF.

The J gene is TRBJ1-4, the V gene TRBV2; 8 bases match TRBD1. The CDR3 covers 13 residues. The germline CDR1 and CDR2 sequences are SNHLY and FYNNEI. V shed 5 bases and J 4 bases; nucleotides not matched to a gene: 0. CDR3 DNA sequence: TGTGCCAGCAGTACAGGGGGTAATGAAAAACTGTTTTTT. Encoded protein: CASSTGGNEKLFF.

The CDR3 spells CASSDPGQGFNEQFF. The CDR3 DNA sequence: TGTGCCAGCAGTGATCCGGGACAGGGGTTCAATGAGCAGTTCTTC. The gene calls are TRBV6-1 and TRBJ2-1; 10 bases align to TRBD1. Germline V gene data show CDR1 as MNHNS and CDR2 as SASEGT. The CDR3 consists of 15 residues. The J segment lost 6 bases and the V segment lost 3 bases, leaving 5 bases of the junction unmatched.

This chain joins TRBV12-2 and TRBJ2-2; the D call in the table, TRBD2, was not verified against the DNA. TRBV12-2 is a pseudogene locus. The CDR3 sequence is 16 residues long. The CDR3: CASRLRLAGDTGELFF. In DNA, the CDR3 is TGTGCAAGTCGCTTAAGACTAGCGGGGGACACCGGGGAGCTGTTTTTT.

The genes are TRBV19 and TRBJ1-5, with D unresolved. Germline values: CDR1 LNHDA, CDR2 SQIVND (reference sequence). The CDR3 is 14 residues long. The V gene lost 6 bases and the J gene lost 5 bases, with 14 bases spanning the gap. The CDR3 loop is CASRNIQYDQPQHF. The CDR3 bases are TGTGCCAGTAGAAACATACAGTACGATCAGCCCCAGCATTTT.

This chain connects TRBV20-1 to TRBJ1-2, with 8 bases fitting TRBD1. Germline assignment: CDR1 DFQATT and CDR2 SNEGSKA (reference sequence). J gave up 2 bases and V 3 bases, and 11 bases lay outside the gene matches. This CDR3 spans 16 amino acids. This chain's CDR3 is CSASLGQGAGNYGYTF. The CDR3 nucleotides are TGCAGTGCTAGTTTGGGGCAGGGGGCCGGCAACTATGGCTACACCTTC.

V is TRBV5-1 and J is TRBJ1-1; no reliable D call. Germline loops: CDR1 SGHRS, CDR2 YFSETQ. CDR3 length: 14 residues. Trimming removed 0 bases from V and 4 bases from J, with 10 bases in between. The DNA of the CDR3 is TGCGCCAGCAGCTTGGGTCAGGTTACCACTGAAGCTTTCTTT. Its protein is CASSLGQVTTEAFF.

The chain recombines TRBV5-1 with TRBJ2-7; the match to TRBD2 covers 8 bases. The V gene's germline CDR1 is SGHRS and CDR2 YFSETQ. The V gene end was trimmed by 0 bases and the J gene end by 6 bases; junction bases not matched to a gene: 8. The CDR3 is made up of 15 amino acids. The CDR3 DNA reads TGCGCCAGCAGCTTGGGAGGGCGGGAGGTATCCGAGCAGTACTTC. Amino acid sequence: CASSLGGREVSEQYF.

CDR3 nucleotide sequence: TGTGCCAGCAGCTTCACTGGGGCCAACGTCCTGACTTTC. As protein: CASSFTGANVLTF. The genes are TRBV11-1 and TRBJ2-6; no clear D gene. Germline assignment: CDR1 SGHAT and CDR2 FQDESV (reference sequence). The CDR3 is 13 amino acids. Trimming left V 3 bases short and J 2 bases short, with 2 bases between.

This chain joins TRBV29-1 and TRBJ2-1; 9 positions match TRBD2. Germline V gene sequence: CDR1 SQVTM, CDR2 ANQGSEA. Losses at the gene ends were 6 bases for V and 9 bases for J; bases not matched to a gene: 9. The CDR3 consists of 13 residues. CDR3 residues: CSVLPGLATEQFF. CDR3 nucleotide sequence: TGCAGCGTCTTACCGGGACTAGCTACTGAGCAGTTCTTC.

The gene calls are TRBV19 and TRBJ1-1; TRBD1 is a possible D gene (5 bases). From germline, CDR1 is LNHDA and CDR2 SQIVND (reference sequence). V gave up 4 bases and J gave up 8 bases, with 11 bases separating them. The CDR3 covers 12 residues. For the CDR3, the DNA is TGTGCCAGTAGTAGCAGGGTAGGGGAAGCTTTCTTT. It translates to CASSSRVGEAFF.